The present TCR beta chain was sequenced within a study of shared clonotypes between healthy human individuals. The CDR3 runs 15 residues. With V trimmed by 5 bases and J by 2 bases, 5 bases remained unmatched. CDR1 and CDR2 from the germline V gene are SGHTA and FQGTGA. Genomic DNA of every subset was divided equally among multiple immunoSEQ plates. TCRdb keeps only in-frame clones here, not all; method: immunoSEQ multiplex PCR. In the table there are about 490,000 clones, around four fifths of which are singletons. With unsorted samples, genomic DNA was obtained from around 98 million PBMCs. The rearrangement uses TRBV7-3 and TRBJ2-2, with 7 bases identical to TRBD1. This receptor was obtained from a woman in her forties in good health. Some clones in this sample may be carry-over from other donors' samples. The specimen was PBMCs. The DNA for the CDR3 is TGTGCCAGCAGCCACGACAGGGACAACACCGGGGAGCTGTTTTTT. It yields the protein CASSHDRDNTGELFF.